The sequence of this T cell receptor (beta chain) was determined in a study of T cells in Graves' hyperthyroidism and ophthalmopathy. Deletions cut 7 bases from V and 3 bases from J, with 24 bases between. The CDR3 consists of 18 residues. The germline V gene encodes CDR1 SGHAT and CDR2 FQNNGV. It was RNA transcripts that yielded the amplified TCR beta CDR3 regions. Researchers ran a first-round RT-PCR on the TCR CDR3 using the HTBI primer set. TCRdb reprocessed the multiplex PCR reads via MiXCR and lists one record per CDR3 protein. The sample consists of about 270,000 distinct CDR3 sequences, about 20% of them appearing once.

This receptor was obtained from a man between 25 and 39 years old with Graves' ophthalmopathy. Sequenced input: blood. The chain carries TRBV11-2 and TRBJ1-4, with no clear D. The CDR3 region is CASTPLTGPLRANEKLFF. CDR3 DNA sequence: TGTGCCAGCACCCCTCTGACCGGTCCTTTGAGGGCTAATGAAAAACTGTTTTTT. The variable domain in full, with the rest retrieved from reference TRBV11-2 and TRBJ1-4, is EAGVAQSPRYKIIEKRQSVAFWCNPISGHATLYWYQQILGQGPKLLIQFQNNGVVDDSQLPKDRFSAERLKGVDSTLKIQPAKLEDSAVYLCASTPLTGPLRANEKLFFGSGTQLSVL.